Sequencing of this T cell receptor beta chain was carried out in a study of blood T cell repertoires in COVID-19. Germline CDR1 and CDR2: MNHEY and SVGAGI. The CDR3 has 15 amino acids. The J segment lost 2 bases and the V segment lost 0 bases, leaving 3 bases of the junction unmatched. Cohort 3 recovered donors had two negative PCRs, clearance, or symptom resolution. Data came from immunoSEQ multiplex PCR; TCRdb stores just in-frame clones and leaves some out. This sample has over 130,000 clones, with roughly 79% found just once. This clone was seen just once. The clonotype originates from a woman aged 45-59 years who had recovered from COVID-19. Specimen: PBMCs or T cells enriched from blood (not recorded which). The chain carries TRBV6-5 and TRBJ2-5; TRBD1 agrees at 7 bases. The CDR3 DNA reads TGTGCCAGCAGTTACTCCGGGACAGCACAAGAGACCCAGTACTTC. It is translated as CASSYSGTAQETQYF.